This T cell receptor beta chain was sequenced for a study of blood T cell repertoires in COVID-19 (dated by TCRdb to the early 2020s). Describing the broader study: The collaborator samples originated in the United States, Italy and Spain and spanned the acute and convalescent phases of COVID-19. Where available, HLA class I and class II types were taken from metadata supplied by the sample provider and were not determined by assay-based typing. The dataset comprised deeply sampled blood TCRbeta repertoires from subjects exposed to, actively infected with, or recovered from COVID-19. The samples were drawn from the first 160 participants of the ongoing ImmuneRACE study and from over a thousand subjects provided by 6 global collaborators. The repertoires were released in a freely available public database meant as a resource for research on the immune response to SARS-CoV-2. The material from the prospective study consisted of cDNA or gDNA derived from T cells, B-cell-depleted T cells, or PBMCs. The sample metadata nearly always contained a de-identified subject ID, COVID-19 status, age in years and sex.

What the study reported, not specific to this receptor: The quantity of clinical and demographic metadata differed by source and by participant and was supplied without curation.

Collaborating institutions collected whole blood in K2EDTA tubes following their own protocols. Collaborator samples were shipped for TCRbeta analysis as frozen whole blood, isolated PBMCs, or DNA extracted from either sample type. The immunoSEQ Assay, a bias-controlled multiplex PCR, was used to amplify TCRbeta CDR3 regions from genomic DNA. The original methods were these. The number of nucleated cells in each sample was estimated from the amplification of reference gene primers within the assay. To quantify the absolute abundance of each unique TCRbeta CDR3 rearrangement, sequence reads were collapsed and filtered. For each sample, productive Simpson clonality was calculated as the square root of Simpson's diversity index over productive rearrangements. TCRdb obtained this table from immuneACCESS and retained in-frame rearrangements with V and J assigned. These tables miss some clones; where compared with another copy, unresolved V genes account for less than half of the shortfall, and the remainder is unexplained. V, J and clone size are taken as reported in that table, and D and trimming were inferred from the DNA itself. The sample table lists about 310,000 clones, 87% of them with a count of one. The top ten clones comprise 1% of the sample.

From the germline V gene, CDR1 is MNHNS and CDR2 is SASEGT. Spanning cysteine to phenylalanine, the CDR3 consists of 13 amino acids. Kept here is only the CDR3 DNA, which spans 39 bases and is read in frame from base 1. Trimming at the junction amounts to 9 bases on V and 4 bases on J, and the germline ends lie 13 bases apart. Of note for this clone: Its antigen is not yet known. No qualities accompany the bases; no much larger clone lies one base away.

Recombination connected TRBV6-1 to TRBJ1-5; the D gene is unclear. Material: peripheral blood. The clonotype comes from a man aged 45-65 years with active or convalescent COVID-19. The CDR3 is CARTLGANQPQHF. The DNA reads as follows: TGTGCCAGGACTTTAGGCGCGAATCAGCCCCAGCATTTT.